The sequence of this T cell receptor (beta chain) was determined in a study of blood T cell repertoires in COVID-19. Study-level information: Recovery among Cohort 3 donors was established by two negative PCRs, clearance, or symptom resolution. COVID-19 samples, acute and convalescent, were from the United States, Italy and Spain. PBMCs, B-cell-depleted T cells, or T cells were the source of the cDNA or gDNA that made up the material.

Adults between about 18 and 95 years of age took part from fewer than 30 US areas. The CDR3 loop spans 14 amino acids. From germline, CDR1 is SGHRS and CDR2 YFSETQ. Trimming left V 5 bases short and J 2 bases short, with 11 bases between. Libraries were prepared by immunoSEQ multiplex PCR; TCRdb keeps only in-frame clonotypes and omits some of them. The sample shows roughly 150,000 clones, roughly 85% of them seen only once. The clonotype was recovered from a woman in her 70s in a cohort exposed to, infected with or recovered from COVID-19 (not recorded which). The sequenced sample consisted of PBMCs or T cells enriched from blood (not recorded which). This chain joins TRBV5-1 and TRBJ1-3, with D tentatively TRBD1 (5 bases). The CDR3, as DNA: TGCGCCAGCAGTAATGGGGCGGCTGGAAACACCATATATTTT. Translation gives CASSNGAAGNTIYF.